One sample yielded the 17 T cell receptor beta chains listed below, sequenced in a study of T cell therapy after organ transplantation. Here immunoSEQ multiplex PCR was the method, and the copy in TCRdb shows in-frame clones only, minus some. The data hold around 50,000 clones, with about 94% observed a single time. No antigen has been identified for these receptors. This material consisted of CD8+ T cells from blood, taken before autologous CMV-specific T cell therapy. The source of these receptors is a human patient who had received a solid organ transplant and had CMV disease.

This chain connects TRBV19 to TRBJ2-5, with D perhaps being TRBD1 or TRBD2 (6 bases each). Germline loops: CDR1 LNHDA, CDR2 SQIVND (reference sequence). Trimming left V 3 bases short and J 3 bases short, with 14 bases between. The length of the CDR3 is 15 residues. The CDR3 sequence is CASSIGGHREETQYF. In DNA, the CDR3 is TGTGCCAGTAGTATTGGAGGGCACAGGGAAGAGACCCAGTACTTC.

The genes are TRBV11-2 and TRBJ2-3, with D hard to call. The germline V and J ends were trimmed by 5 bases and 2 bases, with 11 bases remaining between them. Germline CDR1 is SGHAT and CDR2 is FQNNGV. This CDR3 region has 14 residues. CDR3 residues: CASSPRSATDTQYF. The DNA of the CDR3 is TGTGCCAGCAGCCCCCGATCGGCCACAGATACGCAGTATTTT. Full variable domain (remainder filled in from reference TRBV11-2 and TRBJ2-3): EAGVAQSPRYKIIEKRQSVAFWCNPISGHATLYWYQQILGQGPKLLIQFQNNGVVDDSQLPKDRFSAERLKGVDSTLKIQPAKLEDSAVYLCASSPRSATDTQYFGPGTRLTVL.

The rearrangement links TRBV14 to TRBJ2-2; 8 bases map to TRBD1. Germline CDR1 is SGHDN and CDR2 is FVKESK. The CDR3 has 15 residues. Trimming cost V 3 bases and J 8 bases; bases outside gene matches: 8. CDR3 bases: TGTGCCAGCAGCCACCTACAGGGGGTGTCGGGGGAGCTGTTTTTT. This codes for CASSHLQGVSGELFF.

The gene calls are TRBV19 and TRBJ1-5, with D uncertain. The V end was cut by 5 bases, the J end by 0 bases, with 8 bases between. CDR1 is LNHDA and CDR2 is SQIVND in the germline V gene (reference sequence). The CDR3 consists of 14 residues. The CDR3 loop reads CASSHDYSNQPQHF. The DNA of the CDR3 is TGTGCCAGTAGTCATGATTATAGCAATCAGCCCCAGCATTTT.

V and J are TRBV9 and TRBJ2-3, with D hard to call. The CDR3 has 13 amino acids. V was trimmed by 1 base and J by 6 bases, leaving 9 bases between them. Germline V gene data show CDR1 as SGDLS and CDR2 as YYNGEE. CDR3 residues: CASSVILSDTQYF. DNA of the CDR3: TGTGCCAGCAGCGTAATCCTTTCCGATACGCAGTATTTT.

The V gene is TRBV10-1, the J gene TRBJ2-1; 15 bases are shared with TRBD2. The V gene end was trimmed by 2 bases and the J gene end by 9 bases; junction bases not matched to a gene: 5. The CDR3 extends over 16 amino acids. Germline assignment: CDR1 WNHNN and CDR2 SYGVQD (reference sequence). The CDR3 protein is CASSEVGLAGGGEQFF. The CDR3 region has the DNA TGCGCCAGCAGTGAGGTTGGACTAGCGGGAGGGGGTGAGCAGTTCTTC.

CDR3 coding DNA: TGTGCCAGCAGCTTGTCTCGGCAGAACTACGAGCAGTACTTC. This encodes CASSLSRQNYEQYF. The chain joins TRBV5-4 to TRBJ2-7; no reliable D call. Germline CDR1 and CDR2: SGHNT and YYREEE (reference sequence). The CDR3 has 14 residues. V was trimmed by 1 base and J by 3 bases, leaving 11 bases between them.

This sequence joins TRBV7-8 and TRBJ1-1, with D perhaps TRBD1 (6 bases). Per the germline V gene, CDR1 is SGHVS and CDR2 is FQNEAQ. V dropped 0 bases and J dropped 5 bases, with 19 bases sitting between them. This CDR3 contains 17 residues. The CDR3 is CASSLAPEGGGKTEAFF. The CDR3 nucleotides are TGTGCCAGCAGCTTAGCTCCCGAGGGGGGAGGCAAGACTGAAGCTTTCTTT. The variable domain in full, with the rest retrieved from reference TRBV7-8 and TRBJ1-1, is GAGVSQSPRYKVAKRGQDVALRCDPISGHVSLFWYQQALGQGPEFLTYFQNEAQLDKSGLPSDRFFAERPEGSVSTLKIQRTQQEDSAVYLCASSLAPEGGGKTEAFFGQGTRLTVV.

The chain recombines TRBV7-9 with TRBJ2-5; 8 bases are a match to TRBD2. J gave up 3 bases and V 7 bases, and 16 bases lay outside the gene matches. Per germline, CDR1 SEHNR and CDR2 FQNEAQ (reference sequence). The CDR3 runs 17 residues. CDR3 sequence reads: CASTQRGSGGKKETQYF. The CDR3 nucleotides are TGTGCCAGCACCCAGCGGGGTTCGGGGGGGAAGAAAGAGACCCAGTACTTC. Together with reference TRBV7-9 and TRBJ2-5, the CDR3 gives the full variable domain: DTGVSQNPRHKITKRGQNVTFRCDPISEHNRLYWYRQTLGQGPEFLTYFQNEAQLEKSRLLSDRFSAERPKGSFSTLEIQRTEQGDSAMYLCASTQRGSGGKKETQYFGPGTRLLVL.

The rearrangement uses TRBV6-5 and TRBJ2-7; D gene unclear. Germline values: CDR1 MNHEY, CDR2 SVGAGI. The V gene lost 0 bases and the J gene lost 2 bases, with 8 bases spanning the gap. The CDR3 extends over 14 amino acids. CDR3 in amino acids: CASSYSRPPYEQYF. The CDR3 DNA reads TGTGCCAGCAGTTACTCCCGACCCCCCTACGAGCAGTACTTC.

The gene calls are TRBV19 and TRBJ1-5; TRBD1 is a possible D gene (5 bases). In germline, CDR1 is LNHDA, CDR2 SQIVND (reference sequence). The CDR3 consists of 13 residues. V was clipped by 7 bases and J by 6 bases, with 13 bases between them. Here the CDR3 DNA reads TGTGCCAGTACCCACACCAGGGTTCAGCCCCAGCATTTT. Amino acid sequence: CASTHTRVQPQHF.

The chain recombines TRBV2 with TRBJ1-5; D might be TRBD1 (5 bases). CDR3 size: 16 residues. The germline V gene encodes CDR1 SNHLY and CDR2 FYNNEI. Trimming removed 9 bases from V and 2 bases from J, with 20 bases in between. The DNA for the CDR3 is TGTGCCAGTTGCGACCGGGGCCCGTTTGGCAATCAGCCCCAGCATTTT. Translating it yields CASCDRGPFGNQPQHF.

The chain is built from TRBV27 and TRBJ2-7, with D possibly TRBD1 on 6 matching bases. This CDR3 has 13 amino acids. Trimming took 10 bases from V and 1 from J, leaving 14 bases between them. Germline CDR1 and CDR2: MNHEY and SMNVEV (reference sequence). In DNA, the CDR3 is TGTGCCACAGGCCGGGACATTTCCTACGAGCAGTACTTC. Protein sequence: CATGRDISYEQYF.

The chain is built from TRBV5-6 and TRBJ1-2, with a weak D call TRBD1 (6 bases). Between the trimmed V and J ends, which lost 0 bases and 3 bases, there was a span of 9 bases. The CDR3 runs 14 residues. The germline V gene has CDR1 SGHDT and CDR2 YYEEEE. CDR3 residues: CASSLVRGDYGYTF. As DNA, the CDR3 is TGTGCCAGCAGCTTGGTCAGGGGAGACTATGGCTACACCTTC. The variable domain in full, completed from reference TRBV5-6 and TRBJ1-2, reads DAGVTQSPTHLIKTRGQQVTLRCSPKSGHDTVSWYQQALGQGPQFIFQYYEEEERQRGNFPDRFSGHQFPNYSSELNVNALLLGDSALYLCASSLVRGDYGYTFGSGTRLTVV.

The CDR3 is CASSEVAGGSYGYTF. CDR3 in DNA: TGTGCCAGCAGTGAAGTAGCAGGAGGATCCTATGGCTACACCTTC. The chain links TRBV6-1 to TRBJ1-2; D is ambiguous. V gave up 1 base and J gave up 4 bases, with 13 bases separating them. Germline CDR1 MNHNS, CDR2 SASEGT. CDR3 length: 15 residues.

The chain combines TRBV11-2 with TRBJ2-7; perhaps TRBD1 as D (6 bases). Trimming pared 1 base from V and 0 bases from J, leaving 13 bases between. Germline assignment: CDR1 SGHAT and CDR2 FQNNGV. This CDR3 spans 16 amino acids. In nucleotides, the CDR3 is TGTGCCAGCAGCTTAGCTTCCCAGGGGAGCTCCTACGAGCAGTACTTC. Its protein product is CASSLASQGSSYEQYF.

CDR3 in DNA: TGTGCCAGCAGCTTAGGACTAGCGGGAGGTCCCTCCTACGAGCAGTACTTC. It yields the protein CASSLGLAGGPSYEQYF. V and J are TRBV11-2 and TRBJ2-7; TRBD2 matches 13 bases. This CDR3 contains 17 residues. Germline values: CDR1 SGHAT, CDR2 FQNNGV. Trimming at V came to 1 base and at J to 0 bases, leaving 3 bases not matched to a gene. Variable domain in full (rest from reference TRBV11-2 and TRBJ2-7): EAGVAQSPRYKIIEKRQSVAFWCNPISGHATLYWYQQILGQGPKLLIQFQNNGVVDDSQLPKDRFSAERLKGVDSTLKIQPAKLEDSAVYLCASSLGLAGGPSYEQYFGPGTRLTVT.